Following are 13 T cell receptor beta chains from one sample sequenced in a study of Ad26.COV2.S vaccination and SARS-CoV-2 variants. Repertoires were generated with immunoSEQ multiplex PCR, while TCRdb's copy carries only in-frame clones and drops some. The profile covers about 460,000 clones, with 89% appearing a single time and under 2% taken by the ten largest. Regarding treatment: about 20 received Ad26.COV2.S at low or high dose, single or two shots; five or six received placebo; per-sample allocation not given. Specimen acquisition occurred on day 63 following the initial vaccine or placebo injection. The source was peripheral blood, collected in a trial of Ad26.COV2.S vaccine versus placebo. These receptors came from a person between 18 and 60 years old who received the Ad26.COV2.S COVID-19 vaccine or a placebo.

This CDR3 is CASSLASQGPQHF. In DNA, the CDR3 is TGTGCCAGCAGCTTAGCATCTCAGGGGCCCCAGCATTTT. V and J are TRBV7-2 and TRBJ1-5; perhaps TRBD1 as D (5 bases). Germline CDR1 and CDR2: SGHTA and FQGNSA. The CDR3 is 13 residues long. V lost 0 bases to trimming and J lost 9 bases, with 9 bases between them.

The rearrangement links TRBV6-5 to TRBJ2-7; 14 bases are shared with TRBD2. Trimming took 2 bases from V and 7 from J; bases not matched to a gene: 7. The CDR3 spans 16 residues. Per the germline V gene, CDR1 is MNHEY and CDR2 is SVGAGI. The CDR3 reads CASSYGGTSGSYEQYF. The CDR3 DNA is TGTGCCAGCAGTTACGGGGGGACTAGCGGGAGTTATGAGCAGTACTTC.

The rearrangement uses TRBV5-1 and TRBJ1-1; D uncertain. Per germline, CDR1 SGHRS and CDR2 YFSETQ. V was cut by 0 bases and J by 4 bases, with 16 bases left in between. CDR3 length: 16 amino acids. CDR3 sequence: CASSLDGVLLTTEAFF. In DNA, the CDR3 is TGCGCCAGCAGCTTGGATGGGGTTCTCTTGACCACTGAAGCTTTCTTT.

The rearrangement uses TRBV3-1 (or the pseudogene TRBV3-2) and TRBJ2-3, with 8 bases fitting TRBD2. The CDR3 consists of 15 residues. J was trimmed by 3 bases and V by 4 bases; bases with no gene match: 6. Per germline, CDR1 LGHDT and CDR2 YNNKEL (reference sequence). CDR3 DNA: TGTGCCAGCAGCCGGACGGGGGGGTTGACAGATACGCAGTATTTT. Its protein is CASSRTGGLTDTQYF.

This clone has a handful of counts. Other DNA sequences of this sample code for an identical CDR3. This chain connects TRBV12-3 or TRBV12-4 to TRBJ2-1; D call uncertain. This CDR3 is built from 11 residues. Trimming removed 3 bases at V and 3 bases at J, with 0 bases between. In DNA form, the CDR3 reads TGTGCCAGCAGTTTCTACAATGAGCAGTTCTTC. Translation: CASSFYNEQFF.

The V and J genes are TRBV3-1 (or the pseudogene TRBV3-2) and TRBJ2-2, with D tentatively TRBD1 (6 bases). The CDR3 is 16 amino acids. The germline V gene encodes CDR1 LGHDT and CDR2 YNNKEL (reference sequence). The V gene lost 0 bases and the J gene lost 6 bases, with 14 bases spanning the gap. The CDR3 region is CASSQDLPGAAGELFF. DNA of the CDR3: TGTGCCAGCAGCCAAGATTTACCAGGGGCGGCCGGGGAGCTGTTTTTT.

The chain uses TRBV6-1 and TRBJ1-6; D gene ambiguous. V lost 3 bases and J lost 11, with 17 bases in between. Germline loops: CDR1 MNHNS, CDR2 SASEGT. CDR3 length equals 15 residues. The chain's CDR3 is CASSDPQAAGAPLHF. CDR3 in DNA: TGTGCCAGCAGTGACCCGCAGGCAGCTGGGGCACCCCTCCACTTT.

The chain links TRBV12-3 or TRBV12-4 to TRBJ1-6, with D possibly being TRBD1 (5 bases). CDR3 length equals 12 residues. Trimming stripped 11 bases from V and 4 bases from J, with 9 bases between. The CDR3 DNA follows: TGTGCCTCTGGGGGTTATAATTCACCCCTCCACTTT. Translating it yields CASGGYNSPLHF.

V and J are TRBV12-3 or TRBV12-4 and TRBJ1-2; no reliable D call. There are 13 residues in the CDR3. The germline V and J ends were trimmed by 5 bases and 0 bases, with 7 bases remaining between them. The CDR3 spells CASSGDSNYGYTF. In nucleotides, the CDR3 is TGTGCCAGCAGTGGAGACTCTAACTATGGCTACACCTTC.

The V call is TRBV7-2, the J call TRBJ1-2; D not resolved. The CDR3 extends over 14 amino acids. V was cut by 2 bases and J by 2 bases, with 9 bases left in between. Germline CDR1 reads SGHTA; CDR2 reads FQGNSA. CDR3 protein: CASSLSGENYGYTF. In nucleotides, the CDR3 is TGTGCCAGCAGCTTATCGGGAGAAAACTATGGCTACACCTTC.

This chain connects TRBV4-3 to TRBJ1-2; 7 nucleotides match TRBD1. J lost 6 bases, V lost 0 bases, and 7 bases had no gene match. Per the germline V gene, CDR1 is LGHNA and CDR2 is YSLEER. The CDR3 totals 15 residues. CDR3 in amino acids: CASSQDPAGGDGYTF. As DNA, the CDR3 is TGCGCCAGCAGCCAAGACCCCGCAGGGGGGGATGGCTACACCTTC.

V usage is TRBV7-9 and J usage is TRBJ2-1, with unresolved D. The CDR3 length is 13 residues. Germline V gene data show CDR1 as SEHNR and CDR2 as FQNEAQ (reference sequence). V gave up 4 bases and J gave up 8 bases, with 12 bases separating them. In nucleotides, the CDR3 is TGTGCCAGCAGCTATGACCATCAGGATGAGCAGTTCTTC. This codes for CASSYDHQDEQFF.

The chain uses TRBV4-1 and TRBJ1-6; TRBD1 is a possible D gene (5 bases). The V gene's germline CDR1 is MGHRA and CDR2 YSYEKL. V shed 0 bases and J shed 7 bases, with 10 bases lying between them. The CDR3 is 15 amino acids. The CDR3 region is CASSQEQRGNSPLHF. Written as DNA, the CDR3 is TGCGCCAGCAGCCAAGAACAGAGGGGAAATTCACCCCTCCACTTT.